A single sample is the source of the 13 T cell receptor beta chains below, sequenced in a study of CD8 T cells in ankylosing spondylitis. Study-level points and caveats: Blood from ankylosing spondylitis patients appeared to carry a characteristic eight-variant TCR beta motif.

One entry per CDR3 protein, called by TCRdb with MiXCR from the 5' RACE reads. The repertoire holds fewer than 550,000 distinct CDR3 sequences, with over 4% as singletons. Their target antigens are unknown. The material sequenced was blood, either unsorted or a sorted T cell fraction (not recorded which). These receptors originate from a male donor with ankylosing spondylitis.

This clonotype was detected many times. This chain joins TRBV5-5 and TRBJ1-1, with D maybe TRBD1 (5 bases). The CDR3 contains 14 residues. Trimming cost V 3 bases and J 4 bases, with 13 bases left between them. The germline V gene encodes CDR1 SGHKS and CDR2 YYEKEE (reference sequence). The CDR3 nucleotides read TGTGCCAGCAGCTGGGGGACCTGGGGCACTGAAGCTTTCTTT. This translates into CASSWGTWGTEAFF.

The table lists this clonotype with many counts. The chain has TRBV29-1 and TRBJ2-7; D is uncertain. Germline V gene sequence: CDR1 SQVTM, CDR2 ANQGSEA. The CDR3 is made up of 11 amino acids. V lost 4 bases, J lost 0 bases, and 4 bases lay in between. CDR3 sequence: CSVVASYEQYF. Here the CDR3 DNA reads TGCAGCGTTGTAGCCTCCTACGAGCAGTACTTC.

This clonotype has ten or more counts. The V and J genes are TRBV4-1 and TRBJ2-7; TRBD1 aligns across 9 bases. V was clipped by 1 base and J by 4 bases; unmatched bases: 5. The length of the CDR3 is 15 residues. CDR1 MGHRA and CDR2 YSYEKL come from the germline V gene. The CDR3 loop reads CASSQAGTGLYEQYF. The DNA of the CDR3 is TGCGCCAGCAGCCAAGCAGGGACAGGGTTGTACGAGCAGTACTTC.

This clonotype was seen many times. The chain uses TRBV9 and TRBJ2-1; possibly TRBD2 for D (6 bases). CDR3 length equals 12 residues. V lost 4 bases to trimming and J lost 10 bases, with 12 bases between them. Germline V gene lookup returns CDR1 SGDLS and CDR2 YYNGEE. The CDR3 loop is CASSLPSAEQFF. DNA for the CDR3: TGTGCCAGCAGCTTACCTAGCGCCGAGCAGTTCTTC.

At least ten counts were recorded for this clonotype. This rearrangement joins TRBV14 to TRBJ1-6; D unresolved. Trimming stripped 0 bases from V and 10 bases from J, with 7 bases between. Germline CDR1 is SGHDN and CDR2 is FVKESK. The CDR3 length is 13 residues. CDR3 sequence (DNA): TGTGCCAGCAGCCAAGATCGAATATCACCCCTCCACTTT. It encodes CASSQDRISPLHF.

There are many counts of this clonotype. CDR3 sequence reads: CASSLASGPEQYF. The CDR3 DNA sequence: TGTGCCAGCAGCTTAGCTAGCGGGCCCGAGCAGTACTTC. V gene TRBV7-2 combines with J gene TRBJ2-7, with 7 nucleotides matching TRBD2. Germline CDR1 and CDR2: SGHTA and FQGNSA. Trimming took 0 bases from V and 6 from J; bases not matched to a gene: 2. This CDR3 comprises 13 residues.

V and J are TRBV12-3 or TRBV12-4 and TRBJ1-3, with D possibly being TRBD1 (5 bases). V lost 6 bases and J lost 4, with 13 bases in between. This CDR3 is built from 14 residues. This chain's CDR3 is CASRARRGGNTIYF. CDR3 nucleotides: TGTGCCAGCAGGGCCCGAAGGGGAGGAAACACCATATATTTT.

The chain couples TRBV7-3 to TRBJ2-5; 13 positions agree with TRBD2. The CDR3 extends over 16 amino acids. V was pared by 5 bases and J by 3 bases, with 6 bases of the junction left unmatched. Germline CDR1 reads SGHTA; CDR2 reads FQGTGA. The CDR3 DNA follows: TGTGCCAGCAGCCAAGGGACTAGCGGGGACAAAGAGACCCAGTACTTC. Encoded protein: CASSQGTSGDKETQYF.

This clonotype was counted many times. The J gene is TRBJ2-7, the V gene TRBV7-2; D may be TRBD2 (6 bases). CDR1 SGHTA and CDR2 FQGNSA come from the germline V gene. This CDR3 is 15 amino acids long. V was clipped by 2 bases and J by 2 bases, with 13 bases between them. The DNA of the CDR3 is TGTGCCAGCAGCTTAACGCGGGATAGGACCTACGAGCAGTACTTC. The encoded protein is CASSLTRDRTYEQYF.

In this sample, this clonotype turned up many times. DNA for the CDR3: TGCAGCGTTGAGGGAGAGACCCAGTACTTC. The encoded protein is CSVEGETQYF. V and J are TRBV29-1 and TRBJ2-5; no reliable D call. Germline values: CDR1 SQVTM, CDR2 ANQGSEA. The CDR3 sequence is 10 residues long. The V end lost 3 bases, the J end lost 4 bases, and 3 bases lay between the germline ends. Together with reference TRBV29-1 and TRBJ2-5, the CDR3 gives the full variable domain: SAVISQKPSRDICQRGTSLTIQCQVDSQVTMMFWYRQQPGQSLTLIATANQGSEATYESGFVIDKFPISRPNLTFSTLTVSNMSPEDSSIYLCSVEGETQYFGPGTRLLVL.

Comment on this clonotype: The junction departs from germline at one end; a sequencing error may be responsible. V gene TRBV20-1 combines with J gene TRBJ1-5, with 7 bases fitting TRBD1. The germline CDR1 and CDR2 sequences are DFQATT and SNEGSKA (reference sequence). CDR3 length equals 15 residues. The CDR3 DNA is TGCAGTGCTAGAGGTTTGGGACAGACCAATCAGCCCAAGCATTTT. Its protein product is CSARGLGQTNQPKHF.

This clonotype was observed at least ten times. CDR3 sequence: CASSPLDSNAYEQYF. DNA of the CDR3: TGTGCCAGCTCACCTCTGGACAGCAACGCATACGAGCAGTACTTC. The rearrangement joins TRBV18 to TRBJ2-7, with D possibly TRBD1 on 6 matching bases. V lost 3 bases and J 4 bases, leaving 16 bases between the germline ends. The CDR3 has 15 amino acids. Germline CDR1 reads KGHSH; CDR2 reads LQKENI. The full variable domain, with the rest looked up from reference TRBV18 and TRBJ2-7, is NAGVMQNPRHLVRRRGQEARLRCSPMKGHSHVYWYRQLPEEGLKFMVYLQKENIIDESGMPKERFSAEFPKEGPSILRIQQVVRGDSAAYFCASSPLDSNAYEQYFGPGTRLTVT.

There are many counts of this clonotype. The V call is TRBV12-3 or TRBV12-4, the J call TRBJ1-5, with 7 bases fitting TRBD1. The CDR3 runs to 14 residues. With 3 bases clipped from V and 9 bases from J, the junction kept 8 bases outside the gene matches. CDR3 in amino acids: CASSFRDSPGPQHF. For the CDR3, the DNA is TGTGCCAGCAGTTTTCGGGACAGCCCTGGGCCCCAGCATTTT.